Sequencing of this T cell receptor (beta chain) was carried out in a study of blood T cell repertoires in COVID-19. Background on the study: Acute-phase and convalescent COVID-19 samples originated in the United States, Italy and Spain. PBMCs, B-cell-depleted T cells, or T cells were the source of the cDNA or gDNA that made up the material.

In the authors' workflow: The authors estimated nucleated cell counts from reference gene primer amplification. Sequencing used immunoSEQ multiplex PCR; TCRdb keeps in-frame clones, though not all of them. V, J and clone size reflect that table, while D and trimming were determined from the DNA. In the table there are about 110,000 clones, 70% to 90% of which are singletons. The sequence was collected from a human donor in a cohort sampled during active COVID-19. The sample taken for sequencing was peripheral blood.

CDR3 DNA sequence: TGTGCCAGCAGTGACGAGAGGGGGTATGAGCAGTTCTTC. Its translation is CASSDERGYEQFF. The chain links TRBV6-4 to TRBJ2-1, with D possibly matching TRBD1 (6 bases). Germline CDR1 MRHNA, CDR2 SNTAGT. With 2 bases removed from V and 8 bases from J, the gap between germline ends came to 10 bases. The CDR3 runs to 13 residues.